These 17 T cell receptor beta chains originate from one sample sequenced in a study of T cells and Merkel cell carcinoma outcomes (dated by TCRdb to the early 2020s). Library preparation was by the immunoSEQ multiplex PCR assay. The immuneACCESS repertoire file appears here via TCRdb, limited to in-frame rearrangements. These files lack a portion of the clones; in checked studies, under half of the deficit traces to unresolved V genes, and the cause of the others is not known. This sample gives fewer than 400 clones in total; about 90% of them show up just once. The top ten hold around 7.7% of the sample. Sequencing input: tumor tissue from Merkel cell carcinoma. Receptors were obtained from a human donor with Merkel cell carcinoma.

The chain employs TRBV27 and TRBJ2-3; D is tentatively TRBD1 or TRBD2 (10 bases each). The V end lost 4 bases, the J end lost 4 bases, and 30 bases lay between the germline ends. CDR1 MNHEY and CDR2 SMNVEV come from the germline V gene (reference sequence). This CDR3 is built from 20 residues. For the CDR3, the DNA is TGTGCCAGCAGTTCGCTTCGGACAGGGGGGCTAGCGGGAGTTCCAGATACGCAGTATTTT. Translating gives CASSSLRTGGLAGVPDTQYF.

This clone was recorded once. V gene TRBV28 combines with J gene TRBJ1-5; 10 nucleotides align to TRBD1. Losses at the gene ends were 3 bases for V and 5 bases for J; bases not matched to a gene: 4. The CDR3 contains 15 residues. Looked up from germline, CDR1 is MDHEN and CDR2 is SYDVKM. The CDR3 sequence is CASSFGGTGDQPQHF. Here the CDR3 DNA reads TGTGCCAGCAGTTTTGGTGGGACAGGGGATCAGCCCCAGCATTTT.

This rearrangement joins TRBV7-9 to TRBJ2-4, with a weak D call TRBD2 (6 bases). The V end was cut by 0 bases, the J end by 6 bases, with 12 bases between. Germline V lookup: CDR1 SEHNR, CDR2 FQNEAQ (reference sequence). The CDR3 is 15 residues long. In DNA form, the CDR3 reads TGTGCCAGCAGCTTAGCTAGCGGAGCGGGAAACATTCAGTACTTC. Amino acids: CASSLASGAGNIQYF.

CDR3 coding DNA: TGTGCCAGCAGCTTGGGGACTAGGATGGATGAGCAGTTCTTC. It specifies CASSLGTRMDEQFF. The V gene is TRBV5-6, the J gene TRBJ2-1; 7 bases map to TRBD2. Trimming removed 0 bases from V and 8 bases from J; junction bases left unmatched: 5. Germline lookup yields CDR1 SGHDT and CDR2 YYEEEE. The CDR3 is made up of 14 amino acids. The full variable domain, rest sourced from reference TRBV5-6 and TRBJ2-1, is DAGVTQSPTHLIKTRGQQVTLRCSPKSGHDTVSWYQQALGQGPQFIFQYYEEEERQRGNFPDRFSGHQFPNYSSELNVNALLLGDSALYLCASSLGTRMDEQFFGPGTRLTVL.

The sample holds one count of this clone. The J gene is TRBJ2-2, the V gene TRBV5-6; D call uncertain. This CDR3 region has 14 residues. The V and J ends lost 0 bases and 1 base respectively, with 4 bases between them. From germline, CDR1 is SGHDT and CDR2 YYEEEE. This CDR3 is CASSLDLNTGELFF. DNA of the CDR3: TGTGCCAGCAGCTTGGATCTGAACACCGGGGAGCTGTTTTTT. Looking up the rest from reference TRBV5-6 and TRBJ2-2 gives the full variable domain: DAGVTQSPTHLIKTRGQQVTLRCSPKSGHDTVSWYQQALGQGPQFIFQYYEEEERQRGNFPDRFSGHQFPNYSSELNVNALLLGDSALYLCASSLDLNTGELFFGEGSRLTVL.

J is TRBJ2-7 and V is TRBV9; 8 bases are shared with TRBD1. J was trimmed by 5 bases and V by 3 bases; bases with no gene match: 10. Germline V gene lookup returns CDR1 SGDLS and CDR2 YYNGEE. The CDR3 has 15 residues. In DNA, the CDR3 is TGTGCCAGCAGCGCGGGGTCGACAGGGGCCCACGAGCAGTACTTC. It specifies CASSAGSTGAHEQYF.

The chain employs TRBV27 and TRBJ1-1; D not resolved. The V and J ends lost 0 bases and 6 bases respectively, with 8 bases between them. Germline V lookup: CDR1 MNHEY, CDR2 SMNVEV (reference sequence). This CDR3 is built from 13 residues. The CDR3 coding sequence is TGTGCCAGCAGTTTATCGAAGGTAGCTGAAGCTTTCTTT. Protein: CASSLSKVAEAFF.

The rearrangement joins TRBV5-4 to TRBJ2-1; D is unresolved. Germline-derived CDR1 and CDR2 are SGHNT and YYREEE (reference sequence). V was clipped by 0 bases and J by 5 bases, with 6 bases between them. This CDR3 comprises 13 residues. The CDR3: CASSLGSNNEQFF. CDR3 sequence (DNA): TGTGCCAGCAGCTTGGGGTCGAACAATGAGCAGTTCTTC.

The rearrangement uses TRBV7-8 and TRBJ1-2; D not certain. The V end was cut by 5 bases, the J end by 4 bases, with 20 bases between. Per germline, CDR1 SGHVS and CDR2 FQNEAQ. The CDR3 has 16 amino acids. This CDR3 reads CASSPSLTRKTYGYTF. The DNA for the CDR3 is TGTGCCAGCAGCCCTTCTCTTACCCGAAAGACCTATGGCTACACCTTC.

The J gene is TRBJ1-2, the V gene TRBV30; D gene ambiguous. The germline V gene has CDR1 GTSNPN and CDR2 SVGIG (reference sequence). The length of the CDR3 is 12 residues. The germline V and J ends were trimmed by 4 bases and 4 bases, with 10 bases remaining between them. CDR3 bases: TGTGCCTGGACGGACGGGATCTATGGCTACACCTTC. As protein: CAWTDGIYGYTF.

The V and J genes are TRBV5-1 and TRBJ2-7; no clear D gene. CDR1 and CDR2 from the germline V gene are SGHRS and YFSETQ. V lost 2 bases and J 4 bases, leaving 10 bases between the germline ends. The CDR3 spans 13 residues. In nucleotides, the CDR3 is TGCGCCAGCAGCTTAAGGACGGATTACGAGCAGTACTTC. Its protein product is CASSLRTDYEQYF.

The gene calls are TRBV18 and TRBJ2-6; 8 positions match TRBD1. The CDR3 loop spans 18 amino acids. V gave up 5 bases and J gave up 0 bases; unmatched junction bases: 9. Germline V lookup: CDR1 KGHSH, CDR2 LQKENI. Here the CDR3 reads CASSIRTGQNSGANVLTF. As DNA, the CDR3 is TGTGCCAGCTCAATCAGGACAGGGCAAAACTCTGGGGCCAACGTCCTGACTTTC.

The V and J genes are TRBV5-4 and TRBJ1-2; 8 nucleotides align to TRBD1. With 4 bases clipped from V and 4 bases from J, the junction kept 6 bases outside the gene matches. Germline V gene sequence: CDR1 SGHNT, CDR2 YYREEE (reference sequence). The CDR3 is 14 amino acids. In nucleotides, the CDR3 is TGTGCCAGCAGCGGCGGACAGGGCGTCTATGGCTACACCTTC. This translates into CASSGGQGVYGYTF.

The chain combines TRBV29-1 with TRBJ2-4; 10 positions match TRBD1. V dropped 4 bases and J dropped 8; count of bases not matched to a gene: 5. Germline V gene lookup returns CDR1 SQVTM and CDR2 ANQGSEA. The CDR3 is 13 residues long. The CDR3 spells CSVVGTGVDIQYF. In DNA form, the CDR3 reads TGCAGCGTTGTTGGGACAGGGGTAGACATTCAGTACTTC.

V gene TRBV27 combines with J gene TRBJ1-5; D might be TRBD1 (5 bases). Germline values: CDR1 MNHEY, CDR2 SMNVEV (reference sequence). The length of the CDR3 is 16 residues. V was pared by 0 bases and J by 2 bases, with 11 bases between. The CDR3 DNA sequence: TGTGCCAGCAGTTTATCGGCTTGGGGGGGCAATCAGCCCCAGCATTTT. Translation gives CASSLSAWGGNQPQHF.

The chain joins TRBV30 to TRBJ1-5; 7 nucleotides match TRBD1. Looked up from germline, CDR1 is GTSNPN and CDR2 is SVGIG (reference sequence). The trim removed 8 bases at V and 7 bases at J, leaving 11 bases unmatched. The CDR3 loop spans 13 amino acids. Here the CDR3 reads CALGTARGQPQHF. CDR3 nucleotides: TGTGCCCTCGGGACAGCTAGGGGACAGCCCCAGCATTTT.

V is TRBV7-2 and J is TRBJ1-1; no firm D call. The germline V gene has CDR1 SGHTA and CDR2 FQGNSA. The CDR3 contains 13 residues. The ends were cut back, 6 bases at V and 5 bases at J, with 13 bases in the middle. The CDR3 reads CASRLGVGTEAFF. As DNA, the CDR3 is TGTGCCAGCAGGTTGGGCGTGGGGACTGAAGCTTTCTTT.